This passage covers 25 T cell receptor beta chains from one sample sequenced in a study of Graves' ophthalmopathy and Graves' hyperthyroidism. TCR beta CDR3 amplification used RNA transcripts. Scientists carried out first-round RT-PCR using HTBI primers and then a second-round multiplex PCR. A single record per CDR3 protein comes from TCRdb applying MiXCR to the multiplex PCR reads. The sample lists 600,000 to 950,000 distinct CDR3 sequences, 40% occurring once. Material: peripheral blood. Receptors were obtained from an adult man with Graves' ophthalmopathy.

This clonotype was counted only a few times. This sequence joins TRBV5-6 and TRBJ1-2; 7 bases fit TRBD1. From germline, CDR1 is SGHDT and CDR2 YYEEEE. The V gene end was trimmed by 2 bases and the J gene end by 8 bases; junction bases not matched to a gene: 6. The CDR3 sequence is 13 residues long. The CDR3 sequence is CASSFRDSRGYTF. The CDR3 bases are TGTGCCAGCAGCTTCCGGGACAGCAGGGGCTACACCTTC.

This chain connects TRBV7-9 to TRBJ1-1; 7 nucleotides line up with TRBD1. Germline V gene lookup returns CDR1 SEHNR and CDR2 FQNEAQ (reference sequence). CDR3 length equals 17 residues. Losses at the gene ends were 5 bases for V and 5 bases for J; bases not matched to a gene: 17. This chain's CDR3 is CASSETGDFSGRTEAFF. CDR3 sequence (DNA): TGTGCCAGCAGCGAAACAGGGGATTTTTCTGGGAGGACTGAAGCTTTCTTT. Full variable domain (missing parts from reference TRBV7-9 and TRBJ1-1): DTGVSQNPRHKITKRGQNVTFRCDPISEHNRLYWYRQTLGQGPEFLTYFQNEAQLEKSRLLSDRFSAERPKGSFSTLEIQRTEQGDSAMYLCASSETGDFSGRTEAFFGQGTRLTVV.

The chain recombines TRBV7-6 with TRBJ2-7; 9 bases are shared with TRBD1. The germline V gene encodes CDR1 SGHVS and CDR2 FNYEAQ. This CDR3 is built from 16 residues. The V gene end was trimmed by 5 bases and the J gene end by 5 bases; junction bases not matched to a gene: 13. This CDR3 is CASSPVGGTGLNEQYF. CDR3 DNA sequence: TGTGCCAGCAGCCCGGTGGGTGGGACAGGGTTGAACGAGCAGTACTTC.

The DNA of the CDR3 is TGTGCCAGCAGCCAAGGTGCGGAGAACTATGGCTACACCTTC. It translates to CASSQGAENYGYTF. The gene calls are TRBV7-2 and TRBJ1-2; D gene ambiguous. Germline V gene data show CDR1 as SGHTA and CDR2 as FQGNSA. Trimming took 5 bases from V and 2 from J, leaving 12 bases between them. The CDR3 is 14 amino acids.

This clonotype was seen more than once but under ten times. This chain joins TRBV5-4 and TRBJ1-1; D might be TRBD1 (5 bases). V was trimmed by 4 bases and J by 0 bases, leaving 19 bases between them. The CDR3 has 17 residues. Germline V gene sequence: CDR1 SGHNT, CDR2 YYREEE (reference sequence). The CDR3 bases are TGTGCCAGCAGCCACACTATCCGGGGCATACTGAACACTGAAGCTTTCTTT. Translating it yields CASSHTIRGILNTEAFF. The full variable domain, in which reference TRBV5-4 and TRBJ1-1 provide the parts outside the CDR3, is ETGVTQSPTHLIKTRGQQVTLRCSSQSGHNTVSWYQQALGQGPQFIFQYYREEENGRGNFPPRFSGLQFPNYSSELNVNALELDDSALYLCASSHTIRGILNTEAFFGQGTRLTVV.

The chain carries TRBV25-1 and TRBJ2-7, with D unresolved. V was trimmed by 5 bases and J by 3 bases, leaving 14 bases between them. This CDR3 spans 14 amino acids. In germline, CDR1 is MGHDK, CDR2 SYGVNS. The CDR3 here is CASSLASSDYEQYF. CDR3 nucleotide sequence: TGTGCCAGCAGTTTGGCCTCGTCCGACTACGAGCAGTACTTC.

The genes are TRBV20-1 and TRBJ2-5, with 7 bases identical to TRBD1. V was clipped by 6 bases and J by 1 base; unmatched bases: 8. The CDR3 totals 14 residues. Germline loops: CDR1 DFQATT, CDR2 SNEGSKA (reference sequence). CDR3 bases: TGCAGTGCCCCGACAGGGAACTTCCAAGAGACCCAGTACTTC. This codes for CSAPTGNFQETQYF.

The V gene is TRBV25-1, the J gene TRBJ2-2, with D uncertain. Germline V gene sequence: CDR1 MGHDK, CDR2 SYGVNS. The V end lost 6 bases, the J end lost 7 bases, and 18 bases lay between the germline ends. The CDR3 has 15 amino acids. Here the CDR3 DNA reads TGTGCCAGCAGAGATACGGCCCGACGTGGCGGGGAGCTGTTTTTT. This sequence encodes CASRDTARRGGELFF. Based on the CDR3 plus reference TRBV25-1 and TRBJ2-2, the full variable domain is EADIYQTPRYLVIGTGKKITLECSQTMGHDKMYWYQQDPGMELHLIHYSYGVNSTEKGDLSSESTVSRIRTEHFPLTLESARPSHTSQYLCASRDTARRGGELFFGEGSRLTVL.

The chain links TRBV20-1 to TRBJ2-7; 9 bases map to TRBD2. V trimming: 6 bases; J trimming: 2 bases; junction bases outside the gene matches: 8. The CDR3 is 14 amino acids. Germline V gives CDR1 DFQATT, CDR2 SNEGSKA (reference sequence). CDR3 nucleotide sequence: TGCAGTGCGCCGACTAGCGGTACAACCTACGAGCAGTACTTC. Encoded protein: CSAPTSGTTYEQYF.

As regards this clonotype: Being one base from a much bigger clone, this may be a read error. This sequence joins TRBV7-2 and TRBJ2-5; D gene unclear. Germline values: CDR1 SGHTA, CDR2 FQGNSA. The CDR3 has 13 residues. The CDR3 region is CAGSRSGQETQYF. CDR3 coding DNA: TGTGCCGGCAGCCGATCGGGCCAAGAGACCCAGTACTTC.

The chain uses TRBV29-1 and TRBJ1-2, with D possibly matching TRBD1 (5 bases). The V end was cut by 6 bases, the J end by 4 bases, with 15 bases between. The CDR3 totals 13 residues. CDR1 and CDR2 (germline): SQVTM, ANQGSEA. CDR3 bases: TGCAGCGTAGGGGCAGGGCCTCGCTATGGCTACACCTTC. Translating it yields CSVGAGPRYGYTF.

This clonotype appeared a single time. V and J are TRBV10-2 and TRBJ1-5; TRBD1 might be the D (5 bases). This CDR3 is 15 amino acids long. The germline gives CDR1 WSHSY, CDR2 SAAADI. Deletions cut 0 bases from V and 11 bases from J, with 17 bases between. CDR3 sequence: CASSESTSGGETQHF. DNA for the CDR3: TGCGCCAGCAGTGAGTCGACTAGCGGGGGAGAGACCCAGCATTTT.

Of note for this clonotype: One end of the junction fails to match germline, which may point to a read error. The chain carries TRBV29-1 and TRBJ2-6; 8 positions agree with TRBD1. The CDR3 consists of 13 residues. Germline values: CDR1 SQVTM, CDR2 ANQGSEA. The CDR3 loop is CSPDRGPVNTEAF. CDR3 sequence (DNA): TGCAGCCCTGACAGGGGCCCTGTCAACACTGAAGCTTTC.

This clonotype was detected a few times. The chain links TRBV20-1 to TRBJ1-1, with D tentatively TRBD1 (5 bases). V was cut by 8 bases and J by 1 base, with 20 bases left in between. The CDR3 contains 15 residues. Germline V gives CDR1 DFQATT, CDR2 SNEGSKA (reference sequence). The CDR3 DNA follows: TGCAGTTCTCGGGACCGCCGTAACGGGAACACTGAAGCTTTCTTT. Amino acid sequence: CSSRDRRNGNTEAFF.

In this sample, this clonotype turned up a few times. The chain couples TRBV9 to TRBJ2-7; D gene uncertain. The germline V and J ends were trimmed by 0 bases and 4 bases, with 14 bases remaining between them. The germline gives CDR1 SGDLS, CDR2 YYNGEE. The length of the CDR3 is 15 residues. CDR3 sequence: CASSVGYGRIYEQYF. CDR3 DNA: TGTGCCAGCAGCGTAGGCTACGGCAGGATTTACGAGCAGTACTTC.

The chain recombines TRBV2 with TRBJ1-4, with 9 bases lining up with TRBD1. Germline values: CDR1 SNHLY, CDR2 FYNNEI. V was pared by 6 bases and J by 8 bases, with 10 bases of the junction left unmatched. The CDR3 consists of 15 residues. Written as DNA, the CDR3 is TGTGCCAGCAGGGCCCTGGGACAGGGTGAAGAAAAACTGTTTTTT. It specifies CASRALGQGEEKLFF.

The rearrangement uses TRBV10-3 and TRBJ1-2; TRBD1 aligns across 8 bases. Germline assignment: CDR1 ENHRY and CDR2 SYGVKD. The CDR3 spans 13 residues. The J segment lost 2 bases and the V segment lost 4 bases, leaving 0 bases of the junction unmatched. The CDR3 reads CAISGDRNYGYTF. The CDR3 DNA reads TGTGCCATCAGTGGGGACAGGAACTATGGCTACACCTTC.

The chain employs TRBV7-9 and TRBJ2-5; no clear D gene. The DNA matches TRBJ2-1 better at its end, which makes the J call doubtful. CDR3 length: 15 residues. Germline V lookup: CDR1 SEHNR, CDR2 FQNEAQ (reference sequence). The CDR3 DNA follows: TGTGCCAGCAGCTTAGGGGTGCTTGAAAACAATGAGCAGTTCTTC. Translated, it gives CASSLGVLENNEQFF.

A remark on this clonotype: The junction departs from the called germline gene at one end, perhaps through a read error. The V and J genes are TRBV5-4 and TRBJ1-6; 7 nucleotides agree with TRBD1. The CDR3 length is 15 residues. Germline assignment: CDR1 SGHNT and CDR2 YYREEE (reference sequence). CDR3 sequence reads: CASSLDRNYNSPLHF. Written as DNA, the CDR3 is TGCGCCAGCAGCTTGGACAGGAACTATAATTCACCCCTCCACTTT.

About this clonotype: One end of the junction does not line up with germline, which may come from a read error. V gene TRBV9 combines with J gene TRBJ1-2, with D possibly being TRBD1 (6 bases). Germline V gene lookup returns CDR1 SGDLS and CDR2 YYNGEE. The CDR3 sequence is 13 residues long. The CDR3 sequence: CASSGGQGYGYIF. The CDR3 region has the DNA TGTGCCAGCAGCGGGGGGCAGGGATATGGCTACATCTTC.

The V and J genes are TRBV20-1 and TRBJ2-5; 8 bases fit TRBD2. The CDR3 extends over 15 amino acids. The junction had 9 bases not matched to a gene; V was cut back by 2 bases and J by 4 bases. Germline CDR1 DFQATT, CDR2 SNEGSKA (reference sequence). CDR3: CSARSTPGTRETQYF. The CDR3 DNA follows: TGCAGTGCTAGAAGCACCCCCGGGACTAGAGAGACCCAGTACTTC.

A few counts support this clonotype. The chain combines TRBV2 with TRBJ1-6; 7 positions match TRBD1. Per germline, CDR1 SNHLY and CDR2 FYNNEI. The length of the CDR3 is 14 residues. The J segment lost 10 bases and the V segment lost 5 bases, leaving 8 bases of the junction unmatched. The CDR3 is CASSYEGARSPLHF. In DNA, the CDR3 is TGTGCCAGCAGTTACGAGGGGGCGAGATCACCCCTCCACTTT.

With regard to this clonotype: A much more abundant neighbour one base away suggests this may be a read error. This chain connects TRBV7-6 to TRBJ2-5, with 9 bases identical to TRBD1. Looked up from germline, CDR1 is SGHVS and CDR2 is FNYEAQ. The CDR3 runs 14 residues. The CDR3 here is CVSSSRDRVETQYF. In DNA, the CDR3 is TGTGTCAGCAGCTCTCGGGACAGGGTGGAGACCCAGTACTTC.

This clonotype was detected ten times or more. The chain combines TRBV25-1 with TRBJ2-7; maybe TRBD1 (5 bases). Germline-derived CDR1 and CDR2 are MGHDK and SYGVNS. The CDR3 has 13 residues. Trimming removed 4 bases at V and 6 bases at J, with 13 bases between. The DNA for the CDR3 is TGTGCCAGCAGTGGTTCCAGGGTTGGCGAGCAGTACTTC. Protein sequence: CASSGSRVGEQYF.

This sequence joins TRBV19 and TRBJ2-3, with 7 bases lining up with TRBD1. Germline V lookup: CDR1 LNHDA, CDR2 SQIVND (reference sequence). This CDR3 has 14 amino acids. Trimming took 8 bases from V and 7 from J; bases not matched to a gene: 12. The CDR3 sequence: CASRQGGNPNTQYF. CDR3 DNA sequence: TGTGCCAGTCGACAGGGTGGGAACCCAAATACGCAGTATTTT.